This is a list of T cell receptor beta chains from one sample in a study of cytomegalovirus exposure and HLA in healthy donors. Libraries were prepared by immunoSEQ multiplex PCR; TCRdb keeps only in-frame clonotypes and omits some of them. The sample lists roughly 100,000 clones, roughly 80% occurring once. The sequencing sample was made of PBMCs. Every receptor here comes from a man in his 60s in good health and CMV-seronegative. CDR3s include the opening cysteine and the closing phenylalanine or tryptophan. The D gene is left open where the match is weak. Size values are once, few and many counts, or a class for expanded clones, and some rows have none.

j_call d_call clone_size v_call cdr3_aa cdr3_nt
TRBJ2-2 TRBD2 NA TRBV5-1 CASSSLAANTGELFF TGCGCCAGCAGCTCCCTAGCGGCGAACACCGGGGAGCTGTTTTTT
TRBJ1-1 NA NA TRBV2 CASSSSGWHTEAFF TGTGCCAGCAGTAGTTCGGGTTGGCACACTGAAGCTTTCTTT
TRBJ2-5 NA NA TRBV7-3 CASSLFREQETQYF TGTGCCAGCAGCTTATTCCGGGAGCAAGAGACCCAGTACTTC
TRBJ1-4 TRBD1 NA TRBV28 CASSYPGTGNEKLFF TGTGCCAGCAGTTACCCCGGGACAGGCAATGAAAAACTGTTTTTT
TRBJ1-1 NA NA TRBV6-1 CASTENTEAFF TGTGCCAGTACAGAGAACACTGAAGCTTTCTTT
TRBJ1-6 NA NA TRBV2 CASSPPDRSNSPLHF TGTGCCAGCAGCCCGCCAGACAGGTCTAATTCACCCCTCCACTTT
TRBJ1-6 NA NA TRBV6-6 CAGSDRAGYNSPLHF TGTGCCGGCAGCGACCGGGCGGGTTATAATTCACCCCTCCACTTT
TRBJ2-4 TRBD2 NA TRBV15 CATRTSSGVGNIQYF TGTGCCACCAGAACTTCTAGCGGGGTGGGAAACATTCAGTACTTC
TRBJ1-2 NA few TRBV5-4 CASSPGGGFNYGYTF TGTGCCAGCAGCCCAGGAGGAGGCTTTAACTATGGCTACACCTTC
TRBJ2-7 TRBD1 few TRBV6-6 CASSYSRQGAGEQYF TGTGCCAGCAGTTACTCGCGACAGGGGGCCGGCGAGCAGTACTTC
TRBJ2-7 NA NA TRBV18 CASSPLAGSYEQYF TGTGCCAGCTCACCCCTGGCAGGGTCCTACGAGCAGTACTTC
TRBJ1-1 NA NA TRBV18 CASSPPSARGTEAFF TGTGCCAGCTCACCCCCTAGTGCAAGGGGTACTGAAGCTTTCTTT
TRBJ2-7 NA NA TRBV6-5 CASSQGTYEQYF TGTGCCAGCAGTCAGGGGACCTACGAGCAGTACTTC
TRBJ1-5 TRBD1 NA TRBV11-2 CASRAGTGLDNQPQHF TGTGCCAGCAGGGCCGGGACAGGGCTTGACAATCAGCCCCAGCATTTT
TRBJ1-5 TRBD1 NA TRBV4-2 CASSQEGDRGDGQPQHF TGTGCCAGCAGCCAGGAGGGGGACAGGGGAGATGGACAGCCCCAGCATTTT
TRBJ2-1 NA NA TRBV19 CASNTGLRGDEQFF TGTGCCAGTAACACAGGTCTGCGGGGTGACGAGCAGTTCTTC
TRBJ1-1 TRBD1 NA TRBV7-2 CASSFRDRDQGAFF TGTGCCAGCAGCTTCCGGGACAGGGATCAAGGAGCTTTCTTT
TRBJ1-6 NA NA TRBV5-5 CASSLEPDNSPLHF TGTGCCAGCAGCCTGGAGCCGGATAATTCACCCCTCCACTTT
TRBJ1-6 NA NA TRBV5-6 CASSSKRFRNSPLHF TGTGCCAGCAGCTCAAAGCGGTTCCGTAATTCACCCCTCCACTTT
TRBJ1-1 TRBD1 NA TRBV4-2 CASSHQGGNTEAFF TGTGCCAGCAGCCACCAGGGGGGGAACACTGAAGCTTTCTTT
TRBJ2-5 NA NA TRBV19 CASSRRGGAQETQYF TGTGCCAGTAGTAGGAGGGGGGGAGCCCAAGAGACCCAGTACTTC
TRBJ1-4 NA NA TRBV2 CASIIKAASGNEKLFF TGTGCCAGCATCATAAAGGCGGCTAGCGGTAATGAAAAACTGTTTTTT
TRBJ1-4 NA NA TRBV7-9 CASSFLGGASNEKLFF TGTGCCAGCAGCTTTCTCGGGGGAGCGTCTAATGAAAAACTGTTTTTT
TRBJ1-2 NA NA TRBV28 CASSLGGGNYGYTF TGTGCCAGCAGTTTGGGGGGAGGGAACTATGGCTACACCTTC
TRBJ2-7 TRBD1 once TRBV5-4 CASSSNRGSYEQYF TGTGCCAGCAGCTCAAACAGGGGCTCCTACGAGCAGTACTTC
TRBJ2-2 TRBD2 NA TRBV7-2 CASSLVGGVNTGELFF TGTGCCAGCAGCTTAGTCGGGGGGGTAAACACCGGGGAGCTGTTTTTT
TRBJ2-1 NA NA TRBV6-5 CASSYYGTWGNEQFF TGTGCCAGCAGTTATTACGGGACATGGGGAAATGAGCAGTTCTTC
TRBJ2-5 TRBD2 NA TRBV2 CASRQGGETQYF TGTGCCAGCAGGCAGGGAGGGGAGACCCAGTACTTC
TRBJ1-5 NA NA TRBV2 CASSESTGNQPQHF TGTGCCAGCAGTGAGTCGACAGGTAATCAGCCCCAGCATTTT
TRBJ1-3 NA once TRBV2 CASSLTGNTIYF TGTGCCAGCAGTCTGACAGGCAACACCATATATTTT
TRBJ2-3 NA few TRBV5-1 CASSLDDSFTDTQYF TGCGCCAGCAGCTTGGACGACTCCTTCACAGATACGCAGTATTTT
TRBJ2-3 TRBD2 once TRBV7-9 CASSPNRLTSGDTDTQYF TGTGCCAGCAGCCCTAATCGGCTGACTAGCGGGGACACAGATACGCAGTATTTT
TRBJ2-1 TRBD1 NA TRBV5-1 CASRTGTGGFYEQFF TGCGCCAGCAGAACGGGGACAGGGGGTTTCTATGAGCAGTTCTTC
TRBJ1-1 NA NA TRBV7-2 CASSPFGRGVNTEAFF TGTGCCAGCAGCCCGTTCGGGCGGGGGGTGAACACTGAAGCTTTCTTT
TRBJ1-2 NA NA TRBV19 CASRPGHLNYGYTF TGTGCCAGTAGGCCGGGACACCTTAACTATGGCTACACCTTC
TRBJ1-2 NA NA TRBV7-9 CASSLAGQGIYGYTF TGTGCCAGCAGCTTAGCGGGGCAGGGTATCTATGGCTACACCTTC
TRBJ2-3 NA once TRBV4-3 CASSVLGKGTDTQYF TGCGCCAGCAGCGTCCTCGGGAAGGGCACAGATACGCAGTATTTT
TRBJ1-1 NA NA TRBV9 CASSQGGRTLSLMNTEAFF TGTGCCAGCAGCCAAGGTGGGCGGACACTCAGCTTAATGAACACTGAAGCTTTCTTT
TRBJ1-1 TRBD1 NA TRBV27 CASSHTPGGYTEAFF TGTGCCAGCAGTCATACTCCAGGGGGCTACACTGAAGCTTTCTTT
TRBJ2-5 TRBD2 few TRBV5-6 CASRQLGGRGETQYF TGTGCCAGCAGGCAGTTAGGAGGGAGGGGAGAGACCCAGTACTTC
TRBJ1-4 NA NA TRBV9 CASSVAPLNEKLFF TGTGCCAGCAGCGTAGCTCCACTTAATGAAAAACTGTTTTTT
TRBJ1-1 TRBD1 NA TRBV5-1 CASSHLPGTGNGNTEAFF TGCGCCAGCAGCCACCTTCCCGGGACAGGGAATGGAAACACTGAAGCTTTCTTT
TRBJ2-6 NA NA TRBV4-1 CASSPGPAGANVLTF TGCGCCAGCAGCCCAGGGCCAGCTGGGGCCAACGTCCTGACTTTC
TRBJ1-6 NA few TRBV7-9 CASSLGQGFYNSPLHF TGTGCCAGCAGCCTGGGGCAGGGGTTCTATAATTCACCCCTCCACTTT
TRBJ2-3 NA NA TRBV10-3 CAIGKGDTQYF TGTGCCATCGGGAAGGGGGATACGCAGTATTTT
TRBJ1-1 NA NA TRBV28 CASSGDNQNTEAFF TGTGCCAGCAGTGGGGACAACCAGAACACTGAAGCTTTCTTT
TRBJ1-1 TRBD1 NA TRBV28 CASSMTGGLHYLNTEAFF TGTGCCAGCAGCATGACAGGGGGCCTTCACTATTTGAACACTGAAGCTTTCTTT
TRBJ1-5 NA NA TRBV28 CASSPVINQPQHF TGTGCCAGCAGCCCGGTGATCAATCAGCCCCAGCATTTT
TRBJ2-5 NA NA TRBV5-6 CASSWGGRSETQYF TGTGCCAGCAGCTGGGGGGGCCGTAGTGAGACCCAGTACTTC
TRBJ2-3 TRBD2 NA TRBV6-1 CASSEATGGGTDTQYF TGTGCCAGCAGTGAAGCAACGGGGGGAGGCACAGATACGCAGTATTTT
TRBJ2-5 NA NA TRBV5-1 CASSLWAGDRETQYF TGCGCCAGCAGCTTATGGGCAGGGGATAGAGAGACCCAGTACTTC